These 2 T cell receptor beta chains were all obtained from the same sample, sequenced in a study of T cell changes during pregnancy in multiple sclerosis. Assay: immunoSEQ multiplex PCR; the TCRdb copy retains only in-frame clones and omits some. In the table there are about 42,000 clones, about 88% of which are singletons. The sequences come from CD4+ T cells from peripheral blood mononuclear cells, collected in the second trimester of pregnancy. The receptor set was obtained from a female donor with multiple sclerosis, enrolled in a pregnancy study.

The rearrangement links TRBV15 to TRBJ2-1; TRBD2 agrees at 10 bases. The CDR3 length is 18 residues. J lost 4 bases, V lost 7 bases, and 16 bases had no gene match. Germline-derived CDR1 and CDR2 are LNHNV and YYDKDF (reference sequence). The CDR3 bases are TGTGCCACCATGAGAGACGGGAGCGGGAGGGCTCGGTACAATGAGCAGTTCTTC. Its protein is CATMRDGSGRARYNEQFF.

This clone was seen once. The rearrangement links TRBV9 to TRBJ1-3; D not resolved. V was trimmed by 2 bases and J by 0 bases, leaving 12 bases between them. Germline V gives CDR1 SGDLS, CDR2 YYNGEE. This CDR3 contains 16 residues. This CDR3 reads CASSVSFRNSGNTIYF. CDR3 nucleotides: TGTGCCAGCAGCGTTAGCTTCCGCAACTCTGGAAACACCATATATTTT.